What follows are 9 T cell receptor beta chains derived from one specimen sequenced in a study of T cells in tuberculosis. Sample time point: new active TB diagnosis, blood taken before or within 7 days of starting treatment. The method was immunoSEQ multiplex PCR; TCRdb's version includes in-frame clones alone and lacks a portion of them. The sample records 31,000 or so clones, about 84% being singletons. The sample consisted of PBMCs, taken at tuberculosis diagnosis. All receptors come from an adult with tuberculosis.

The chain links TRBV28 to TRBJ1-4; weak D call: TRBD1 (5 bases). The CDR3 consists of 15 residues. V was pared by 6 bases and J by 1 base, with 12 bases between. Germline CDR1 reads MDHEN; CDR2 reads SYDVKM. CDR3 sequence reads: CASSGGIVTNEKLFF. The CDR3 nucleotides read TGTGCCAGCAGCGGGGGTATAGTAACTAATGAAAAACTGTTTTTT.

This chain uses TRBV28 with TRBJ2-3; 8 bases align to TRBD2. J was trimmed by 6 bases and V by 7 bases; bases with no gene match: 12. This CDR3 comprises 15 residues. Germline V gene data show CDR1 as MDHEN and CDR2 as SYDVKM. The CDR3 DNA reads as TGTGCCAGCAAAGAGGTCGGGAGGGCCGGTGATACGCAGTATTTT. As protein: CASKEVGRAGDTQYF.

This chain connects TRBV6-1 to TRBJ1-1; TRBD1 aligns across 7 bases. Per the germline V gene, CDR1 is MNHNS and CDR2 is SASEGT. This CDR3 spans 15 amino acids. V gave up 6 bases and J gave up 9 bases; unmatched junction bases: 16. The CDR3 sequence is CASRVTNPGTAQAFF. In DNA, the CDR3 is TGTGCCAGCAGAGTAACAAACCCAGGGACAGCCCAAGCTTTCTTT.

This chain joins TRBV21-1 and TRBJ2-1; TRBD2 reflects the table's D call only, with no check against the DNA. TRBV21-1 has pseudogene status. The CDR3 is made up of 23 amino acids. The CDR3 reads CASSILEGQPGLAGRSSDNEQFF. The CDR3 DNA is TGTGCCAGCAGCATTCTAGAGGGACAGCCGGGACTAGCGGGCCGAAGTTCAGACAATGAGCAGTTCTTC.

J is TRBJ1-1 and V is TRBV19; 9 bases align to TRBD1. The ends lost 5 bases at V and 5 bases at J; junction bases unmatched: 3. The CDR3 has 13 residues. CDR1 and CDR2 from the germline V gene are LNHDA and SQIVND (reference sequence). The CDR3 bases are TGTGCCAGTAGTCGGACAGGGGCGACTGAAGCTTTCTTT. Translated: CASSRTGATEAFF.

This CDR3 reads CASSQDPGDTEAFF. In DNA form, the CDR3 reads TGCGCCAGCAGCCAAGATCCGGGGGACACTGAAGCTTTCTTT. The chain recombines TRBV4-1 with TRBJ1-1, with D possibly being TRBD1 (5 bases). Trimming cost V 0 bases and J 3 bases, with 8 bases left between them. Germline V gene sequence: CDR1 MGHRA, CDR2 YSYEKL. This CDR3 is built from 14 residues.

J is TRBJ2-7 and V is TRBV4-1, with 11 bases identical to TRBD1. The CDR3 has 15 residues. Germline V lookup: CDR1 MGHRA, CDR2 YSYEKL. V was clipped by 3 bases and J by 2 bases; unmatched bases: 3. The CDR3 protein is CASSHGTGGPYEQYF. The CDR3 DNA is TGCGCCAGCAGCCACGGGACAGGGGGACCCTACGAGCAGTACTTC.

This CDR3 is CASSLWGREKLFF. The CDR3 nucleotides are TGTGCCAGCAGTTTATGGGGGAGGGAAAAACTGTTTTTT. The V call is TRBV28, the J call TRBJ1-4, with D unclear. V lost 0 bases to trimming and J lost 8 bases, with 7 bases between them. CDR3 length: 13 residues. Germline V gene data show CDR1 as MDHEN and CDR2 as SYDVKM.

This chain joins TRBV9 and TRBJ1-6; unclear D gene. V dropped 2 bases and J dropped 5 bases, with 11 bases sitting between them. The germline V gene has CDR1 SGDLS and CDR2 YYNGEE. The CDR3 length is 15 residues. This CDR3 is CASSVTTENNSPLHF. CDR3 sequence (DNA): TGTGCCAGCAGCGTGACGACTGAAAATAATTCACCCCTCCACTTT.